The 27 T cell receptor beta chains in this list originate from one sample, sequenced in a study of T cell changes during pregnancy in multiple sclerosis. The protocol was immunoSEQ multiplex PCR, while the TCRdb copy is restricted to in-frame clones and leaves out a portion. The profile shows more than 55,000 clones, approximately 94% of them singletons. Specimen: CD8+ T cells from peripheral blood mononuclear cells, collected in the third trimester of pregnancy. The receptors shown here come from a female donor with multiple sclerosis, enrolled in a pregnancy study.

V is TRBV5-1 and J is TRBJ2-1; 8 nucleotides line up with TRBD2. This CDR3 comprises 16 residues. The junction had 12 bases not matched to a gene; V was cut back by 2 bases and J by 8 bases. The germline V gene encodes CDR1 SGHRS and CDR2 YFSETQ. CDR3 residues: CASSFSGLGVVDEQFF. In DNA form, the CDR3 reads TGCGCCAGCAGCTTTTCGGGACTAGGAGTAGTCGATGAGCAGTTCTTC.

The chain joins TRBV4-3 to TRBJ2-3; TRBD2 matches 7 bases. V shed 1 base, J shed 0 bases, and the junction held 10 bases outside the gene matches. Germline V lookup: CDR1 LGHNA, CDR2 YSLEER. This CDR3 contains 18 residues. CDR3 DNA sequence: TGCGCCAGCAGCCAAGGAAGAGCTAGCGGATTTAGCACAGATACGCAGTATTTT. Amino acids: CASSQGRASGFSTDTQYF.

This clone showed up just once. V usage is TRBV7-3 and J usage is TRBJ2-1, with D perhaps matching TRBD2 (5 bases). V was cut by 1 base and J by 2 bases, with 12 bases left in between. In germline, CDR1 is SGHTA, CDR2 FQGTGA. The CDR3 runs 16 residues. The CDR3 DNA reads TGTGCCAGCAGCTTAATTTCCGGGAAGCCCTACAATGAGCAGTTCTTC. Its translation is CASSLISGKPYNEQFF.

This chain connects TRBV28 to TRBJ2-7; 8 nucleotides line up with TRBD2. J was trimmed by 4 bases and V by 5 bases; bases with no gene match: 7. The CDR3 is made up of 14 amino acids. The V gene's germline CDR1 is MDHEN and CDR2 SYDVKM. The CDR3 nucleotides read TGTGCCAGCAGTGGGCCCCCGGGGGGGTACGAGCAGTACTTC. This encodes CASSGPPGGYEQYF.

The rearrangement joins TRBV5-5 to TRBJ2-5; a weak D match, TRBD2 (6 bases). The CDR3 totals 14 residues. Trimming cost V 1 base and J 7 bases, with 14 bases left between them. Germline values: CDR1 SGHKS, CDR2 YYEKEE (reference sequence). CDR3 nucleotides: TGTGCCAGCAGCTTGATCGCTAGCGTCGGGACCCAGTACTTC. Translation: CASSLIASVGTQYF.

The chain is built from TRBV7-2 and TRBJ2-7, with 9 bases identical to TRBD1. The J segment lost 5 bases and the V segment lost 4 bases, leaving 9 bases of the junction unmatched. The CDR3 has 15 amino acids. In germline, CDR1 is SGHTA, CDR2 FQGNSA. CDR3 sequence (DNA): TGTGCCAGCAGCTCGGGACAGGGAGGGTTCCACGAGCAGTACTTC. Translated: CASSSGQGGFHEQYF. Full variable domain (remainder filled in from reference TRBV7-2 and TRBJ2-7): GAGVSQSPSNKVTEKGKDVELRCDPISGHTALYWYRQSLGQGLEFLIYFQGNSAPDKSGLPSDRFSAERTGGSVSTLTIQRTQQEDSAVYLCASSSGQGGFHEQYFGPGTRLTVT.

The V and J genes are TRBV27 and TRBJ2-7, with D tentatively TRBD2 (5 bases). The CDR3 has 14 amino acids. Germline V gene lookup returns CDR1 MNHEY and CDR2 SMNVEV (reference sequence). V gave up 5 bases and J gave up 7 bases, with 18 bases separating them. In DNA form, the CDR3 reads TGTGCCAGCAGTCTGACTGGGGTAGCGTGGGAGCAGTACTTC. This gives the protein CASSLTGVAWEQYF.

J is TRBJ1-2 and V is TRBV5-6, with 10 positions matching TRBD1. CDR3 length equals 16 residues. CDR1 and CDR2 (germline): SGHDT, YYEEEE. The V gene end was trimmed by 2 bases and the J gene end by 7 bases; junction bases not matched to a gene: 11. The chain's CDR3 is CASSFRDRGVLGGYTF. The CDR3, as DNA: TGTGCCAGCAGCTTCCGGGACAGGGGTGTTTTAGGTGGCTACACCTTC.

This chain connects TRBV28 to TRBJ2-5; D ambiguous. The CDR3 covers 16 residues. Germline-derived CDR1 and CDR2 are MDHEN and SYDVKM. V was cut by 2 bases and J by 0 bases, with 13 bases left in between. The DNA for the CDR3 is TGTGCCAGCAGTTTAATCCGGTGGCAGGACCAAGAGACCCAGTACTTC. It encodes CASSLIRWQDQETQYF.

This rearrangement joins TRBV7-9 to TRBJ2-3; 9 positions agree with TRBD2. Trimming cost V 1 base and J 5 bases; bases outside gene matches: 10. This CDR3 is 17 amino acids long. Germline loops: CDR1 SEHNR, CDR2 FQNEAQ (reference sequence). The DNA of the CDR3 is TGTGCCAGCAGCTTAGATGACGCGGGAGGGCCGAGAGATACGCAGTATTTT. It encodes CASSLDDAGGPRDTQYF.

This chain joins TRBV30 and TRBJ2-7; 9 nucleotides align to TRBD1. V lost 2 bases and J lost 5; bases outside the gene matches: 4. The CDR3 sequence is 13 residues long. CDR1 and CDR2 from the germline V gene are GTSNPN and SVGIG (reference sequence). The CDR3 reads CAWSRDRDHEQYF. The CDR3 DNA follows: TGTGCCTGGAGTAGGGACAGGGACCACGAGCAGTACTTC.

This clone was recorded only once. This rearrangement joins TRBV9 to TRBJ2-3; 15 bases align to TRBD2. The CDR3 runs to 19 residues. Germline values: CDR1 SGDLS, CDR2 YYNGEE. V shed 0 bases, J shed 9 bases, and the junction held 14 bases outside the gene matches. The CDR3 here is CASSVDGLAGGPPLGTQYF. CDR3 bases: TGTGCCAGCAGCGTAGATGGACTAGCGGGAGGGCCCCCTCTAGGAACGCAGTATTTT.

The J gene is TRBJ2-1, the V gene TRBV7-9; possibly TRBD2 for D (6 bases). Trimming pared 1 base from V and 4 bases from J, leaving 11 bases between. Looked up from germline, CDR1 is SEHNR and CDR2 is FQNEAQ (reference sequence). The CDR3 is made up of 15 amino acids. CDR3: CASSLVPSAYNEQFF. CDR3 DNA: TGTGCCAGCAGCTTAGTTCCTAGCGCATACAATGAGCAGTTCTTC.

The chain joins TRBV27 to TRBJ2-7, with 12 bases matching TRBD2. Germline values: CDR1 MNHEY, CDR2 SMNVEV (reference sequence). The V gene end was trimmed by 4 bases and the J gene end by 3 bases; junction bases not matched to a gene: 10. The CDR3 has 17 amino acids. Here the CDR3 reads CASSSLGLAGLFYEQYF. The CDR3 coding sequence is TGTGCCAGCAGTTCCCTCGGACTAGCGGGGCTCTTCTACGAGCAGTACTTC.

The chain is built from TRBV29-1 and TRBJ2-1, with TRBD1 as a possible D gene (6 bases). The CDR3 length is 16 residues. CDR1 and CDR2 from the germline V gene are SQVTM and ANQGSEA. Trimming left V 1 base short and J 2 bases short, with 15 bases between. The CDR3 DNA sequence: TGCAGCGTTGAAGCCGCTGACAGGCGAACCTACAATGAGCAGTTCTTC. This sequence encodes CSVEAADRRTYNEQFF.

This chain links TRBV7-9 with TRBJ1-1; D not certain. V was cut by 1 base and J by 8 bases, with 8 bases left in between. The CDR3 extends over 12 amino acids. CDR1 and CDR2 from the germline V gene are SEHNR and FQNEAQ (reference sequence). The CDR3 bases are TGTGCCAGCAGCTTAGGGCGGATCGAAGCTTTCTTT. Encoded protein: CASSLGRIEAFF. The entire variable domain, with the rest obtained from reference TRBV7-9 and TRBJ1-1, is as follows: DTGVSQNPRHKITKRGQNVTFRCDPISEHNRLYWYRQTLGQGPEFLTYFQNEAQLEKSRLLSDRFSAERPKGSFSTLEIQRTEQGDSAMYLCASSLGRIEAFFGQGTRLTVV.

The chain recombines TRBV4-3 with TRBJ1-4; D perhaps matches TRBD1 (6 bases). Germline values: CDR1 LGHNA, CDR2 YSLEER. The ends were cut back, 0 bases at V and 4 bases at J, with 18 bases in the middle. This CDR3 is built from 18 residues. The CDR3 loop is CASSQDTGNRVNNEKLFF. CDR3 bases: TGCGCCAGCAGCCAAGACACGGGCAACAGGGTGAATAATGAAAAACTGTTTTTT.

The chain carries TRBV1 and TRBJ1-5; the table's TRBD1 call for D was not verified on the DNA. TRBV1 is designated a pseudogene. The CDR3 is 16 amino acids. The CDR3 DNA reads as TGCACCAGCAGCCAGGAGGACAGGGGGATGAATCAGCCCCAGCATTTT. This translates into CTSSQEDRGMNQPQHF.

On this clone itself: The sample carries other DNA sequences with the same CDR3. The V gene is TRBV5-6, the J gene TRBJ2-7; possibly TRBD2 for D (5 bases). The CDR3 length is 13 residues. CDR1 and CDR2 (germline): SGHDT, YYEEEE. Trimming took off 2 bases at V and 3 bases at J, with 9 bases between the two ends. CDR3 region: CASSFLSGYEQYF. CDR3 DNA: TGTGCCAGCAGCTTTTTAAGCGGCTACGAGCAGTACTTC.

The rearrangement joins TRBV7-3 to TRBJ2-1, with TRBD2 matching 8 bases. V shed 5 bases, J shed 2 bases, and the junction held 8 bases outside the gene matches. Germline CDR1 SGHTA, CDR2 FQGTGA. The CDR3 has 16 residues. The CDR3 nucleotides are TGTGCCAGCAGCCCCTTAGCGGGGAAACCCTACAATGAGCAGTTCTTC. Protein: CASSPLAGKPYNEQFF.

The chain couples TRBV5-6 to TRBJ2-2, with D possibly matching TRBD2 (5 bases). The CDR3 is 16 residues long. The germline gives CDR1 SGHDT, CDR2 YYEEEE. V lost 3 bases, J lost 4 bases, and 16 bases lay in between. Here the CDR3 reads CASSSVRTSSTGELFF. The CDR3 DNA sequence: TGTGCCAGCAGCTCCGTCAGGACTTCGAGCACCGGGGAGCTGTTTTTT.

The V gene is TRBV9, the J gene TRBJ2-1, with TRBD1 matching 7 bases. The length of the CDR3 is 15 residues. The germline V gene encodes CDR1 SGDLS and CDR2 YYNGEE. J was trimmed by 2 bases and V by 0 bases; bases with no gene match: 2. The CDR3: CASSVADRPYNEQFF. CDR3 nucleotides: TGTGCCAGCAGCGTAGCGGACAGGCCCTACAATGAGCAGTTCTTC. Looking up the rest from reference TRBV9 and TRBJ2-1 gives the full variable domain: DSGVTQTPKHLITATGQRVTLRCSPRSGDLSVYWYQQSLDQGLQFLIQYYNGEERAKGNILERFSAQQFPDLHSELNLSSLELGDSALYFCASSVADRPYNEQFFGPGTRLTVL.

The DNA of the CDR3 is TGTGCCAGCAGCCCCCGGGGCTACAATGAGCAGTTCTTC. Its protein product is CASSPRGYNEQFF. The gene calls are TRBV27 and TRBJ2-1, with D possibly TRBD2 on 5 matching bases. This CDR3 has 13 residues. CDR1 and CDR2 from the germline V gene are MNHEY and SMNVEV (reference sequence). The ends were cut back, 6 bases at V and 3 bases at J, with 9 bases in the middle.

Only one count was recorded for this clone. The genes are TRBV27 and TRBJ2-7; TRBD1 matches at 7 bases. The CDR3 loop spans 14 amino acids. J was trimmed by 2 bases and V by 2 bases; bases with no gene match: 3. In germline, CDR1 is MNHEY, CDR2 SMNVEV (reference sequence). CDR3 sequence: CASSLGQGAYEQYF. CDR3 sequence (DNA): TGTGCCAGCAGTTTAGGGCAGGGGGCCTACGAGCAGTACTTC.

The rearrangement links TRBV6-5 to TRBJ1-2; 7 bases line up with TRBD1. V gave up 4 bases and J gave up 4 bases; unmatched junction bases: 6. The CDR3 contains 14 residues. Germline CDR1 MNHEY, CDR2 SVGAGI. CDR3 nucleotide sequence: TGTGCCAGCAGTTTGACAGGGCTGGGCTATGGCTACACCTTC. Its translation: CASSLTGLGYGYTF.

The V gene is TRBV27, the J gene TRBJ1-5; TRBD1 aligns across 7 bases. Per the germline V gene, CDR1 is MNHEY and CDR2 is SMNVEV (reference sequence). The length of the CDR3 is 15 residues. After removal of 6 bases from V and 8 bases from J, the junction contained 13 bases not matched to a gene. CDR3 DNA: TGTGCCAGCAGAGACCCGGACAGGCCGGGGGAGCCCCAGCATTTT. This sequence encodes CASRDPDRPGEPQHF.

The chain is built from TRBV28 and TRBJ2-3; a possible D gene is TRBD2 (6 bases). V lost 8 bases, J lost 4 bases, and 19 bases lay in between. The CDR3 extends over 15 amino acids. Germline assignment: CDR1 MDHEN and CDR2 SYDVKM. CDR3 residues: CASGSGAGRADTQYF. The CDR3 nucleotides are TGTGCCAGCGGGTCCGGGGCGGGACGTGCAGATACGCAGTATTTT.